What follows is one T cell receptor beta chain and its context. Its target is not known. This sample stems from a study of shared clonotypes between healthy human individuals. Germline V gene data show CDR1 as MDHEN and CDR2 as SYDVKM. Trimming stripped 6 bases from V and 3 bases from J, with 15 bases between. This CDR3 is built from 14 residues. Study results and limitations: The study's rarefaction showed incomplete sorted-subset sequencing despite large depth.

CD45RA+ naive and CD45RA-negative memory subsets were separated from CD4+ cells. Data came from immunoSEQ multiplex PCR; TCRdb stores just in-frame clones and leaves some out. The repertoire consists of about 2.5 million clones, with 80% to 95% occurring once and the leading ten covering around 0.35%. This receptor was taken from a man between 18 and 35 years old in good health. Some clones in this sample may be carry-over from other donors' samples. Sequencing was carried out using naive CD4+ T cells from PBMCs. As for subset: CD45RA+ positively selected. The J gene is TRBJ2-7, the V gene TRBV28; D is unclear. CDR3 in amino acids: CASSLAPLYYEQYF. CDR3 DNA sequence: TGTGCCAGCAGCCTTGCACCCCTCTACTACGAGCAGTACTTC. The full variable domain, with the rest looked up from reference TRBV28 and TRBJ2-7, is DVKVTQSSRYLVKRTGEKVFLECVQDMDHENMFWYRQDPGLGLRLIYFSYDVKMKEKGDIPEGYSVSREKKERFSLILESASTNQTSMYLCASSLAPLYYEQYFGPGTRLTVT.